This paragraph reports one TCR beta chain. Its target is not known. The sample originates from a study of blood T cells in healthy people across ages. Regarding the study as a whole: Age showed a roughly linear inverse relationship with TCR beta diversity per million T cells.

A J-beta primer mix and a sample-barcoded 5' primer were used in a second PCR of about 7 to 12 cycles. A single record per CDR3 protein comes from TCRdb applying MiXCR to the 5' RACE reads. The sample contains 500,000 to 600,000 distinct CDR3 sequences, 25% to 30% of which appear only once. Looked up from germline, CDR1 is SGHAT and CDR2 is FQNNGV. The V end lost 4 bases, the J end lost 5 bases, and 9 bases lay between the germline ends. CDR3 length: 13 amino acids. Per individual sample, total RNA of at least 5.5 micrograms was extracted. The sequenced sample was blood. The TCR originated in a woman aged 70-85 years in good health. The chain links TRBV11-2 to TRBJ2-1, with D hard to call. DNA for the CDR3: TGTGCCAGCAGCTACCGGGCTGACAATGAGCAGTTCTTC. This encodes CASSYRADNEQFF.